These T cell receptor beta chains were read from a single sample in a study of blood T cell repertoires in COVID-19. Sequencing was performed with immunoSEQ multiplex PCR; in TCRdb, only in-frame clones are kept and a portion is missing. This table has about 140,000 clones, around 86% appearing once. Material: peripheral blood. The receptors here all came from a woman over 75 with acute or convalescent COVID-19. Each CDR3 is given with its conserved first and last residue. The order of the fields is D gene, V gene, J gene, clone size, CDR3 protein, CDR3 DNA. A D gene is named only where the DNA matches it firmly. Size is omitted from some rows. Given values are once, few, many or a class for expanded clones.

D gene: TRBD2; V gene: TRBV6-1; J gene: TRBJ2-1; clone size: NA; CDR3 protein: CASSVWGRAGSSSYNEQFF; CDR3 DNA: TGTGCCAGCAGTGTGTGGGGGAGGGCAGGTTCGAGCTCCTACAATGAGCAGTTCTTC
D gene: TRBD1; V gene: TRBV7-9; J gene: TRBJ1-1; clone size: NA; CDR3 protein: CASSSLGTVYQRNTEAFF; CDR3 DNA: TGTGCCAGCAGTTCATTAGGGACAGTTTATCAAAGGAACACTGAAGCTTTCTTT
D gene: NA; V gene: TRBV20-1; J gene: TRBJ1-4; clone size: once; CDR3 protein: CSAITAEKLFF; CDR3 DNA: TGCAGTGCTATCACCGCGGAAAAACTGTTTTTT
D gene: TRBD1; V gene: TRBV4-2; J gene: TRBJ2-7; clone size: NA; CDR3 protein: CASSPGGRQYF; CDR3 DNA: TGTGCCAGCAGCCCAGGGGGACGGCAGTACTTC
D gene: TRBD2; V gene: TRBV3-1/TRBV3-2; J gene: TRBJ2-3; clone size: NA; CDR3 protein: CASSLGLAGMSQYF; CDR3 DNA: TGTGCCAGCAGCCTGGGACTAGCGGGTATGTCGCAGTATTTT
D gene: TRBD1; V gene: TRBV2; J gene: TRBJ2-7; clone size: NA; CDR3 protein: CASSEAGQDYEQYF; CDR3 DNA: TGTGCCAGCAGTGAAGCGGGACAGGACTACGAGCAGTACTTC
D gene: TRBD2; V gene: TRBV7-2; J gene: TRBJ2-1; clone size: NA; CDR3 protein: CASSGGLFYNEQFF; CDR3 DNA: TGTGCCAGCAGCGGGGGACTATTCTACAATGAGCAGTTCTTC
D gene: TRBD2; V gene: TRBV7-2; J gene: TRBJ2-1; clone size: once; CDR3 protein: CASSLDIAGVNEQFF; CDR3 DNA: TGTGCCAGCAGCTTAGATATAGCGGGAGTTAATGAGCAGTTCTTC
D gene: NA; V gene: TRBV29-1; J gene: TRBJ2-7; clone size: few; CDR3 protein: CSVEGSPGVGYEQYF; CDR3 DNA: TGCAGCGTTGAAGGTTCACCAGGGGTGGGCTACGAGCAGTACTTC
D gene: TRBD1; V gene: TRBV4-1; J gene: TRBJ1-6; clone size: NA; CDR3 protein: CASSLDRDRNSPLHF; CDR3 DNA: TGCGCCAGCAGCCTTGACAGGGACCGTAATTCACCCCTCCACTTT
D gene: TRBD2; V gene: TRBV28; J gene: TRBJ2-7; clone size: NA; CDR3 protein: CASNPRWREGLYEQYF; CDR3 DNA: TGTGCCAGCAACCCCCGGTGGCGGGAGGGCCTCTACGAGCAGTACTTC
D gene: NA; V gene: TRBV5-4; J gene: TRBJ1-1; clone size: NA; CDR3 protein: CASSFQWSEAFF; CDR3 DNA: TGTGCCAGCAGCTTCCAGTGGTCTGAAGCTTTCTTT
D gene: TRBD2; V gene: TRBV7-2; J gene: TRBJ2-1; clone size: NA; CDR3 protein: CASIQLAGVPGEQFF; CDR3 DNA: TGTGCCAGCATCCAACTAGCGGGGGTCCCAGGGGAGCAGTTCTTC
D gene: NA; V gene: TRBV6-2/TRBV6-3; J gene: TRBJ2-5; clone size: few; CDR3 protein: CASSVRPSGGQYF; CDR3 DNA: TGTGCCAGCAGCGTCAGGCCCTCCGGGGGTCAGTACTTC
D gene: TRBD1; V gene: TRBV5-4; J gene: TRBJ2-7; clone size: NA; CDR3 protein: CASSLGQGRYEQYF; CDR3 DNA: TGTGCCAGCAGCCTTGGACAGGGTCGGTACGAGCAGTACTTC
D gene: TRBD1; V gene: TRBV6-1; J gene: TRBJ1-6; clone size: NA; CDR3 protein: CASSAEPGQGNSPLHF; CDR3 DNA: TGTGCCAGCAGTGCAGAGCCGGGACAGGGGAATTCACCCCTCCACTTT
D gene: TRBD1; V gene: TRBV9; J gene: TRBJ1-2; clone size: NA; CDR3 protein: CASSEIGTGQGYTF; CDR3 DNA: TGTGCCAGCAGCGAGATCGGGACAGGGCAAGGCTACACCTTC
D gene: NA; V gene: TRBV28; J gene: TRBJ2-1; clone size: NA; CDR3 protein: CASSLLGRGEQFF; CDR3 DNA: TGTGCCAGCAGCCTATTAGGGCGGGGTGAGCAGTTCTTC
D gene: NA; V gene: TRBV28; J gene: TRBJ2-1; clone size: NA; CDR3 protein: CASSLSGQRANEQFF; CDR3 DNA: TGTGCCAGCAGTTTGTCGGGACAACGAGCTAATGAGCAGTTCTTC
D gene: TRBD1; V gene: TRBV10-3; J gene: TRBJ2-3; clone size: NA; CDR3 protein: CAISDPGQGALADTQYF; CDR3 DNA: TGTGCCATCAGTGACCCGGGACAGGGGGCATTAGCAGATACGCAGTATTTT
D gene: NA; V gene: TRBV5-1; J gene: TRBJ1-1; clone size: NA; CDR3 protein: CASSEQGNTEAFF; CDR3 DNA: TGCGCCAGCAGCGAGCAGGGAAACACTGAAGCTTTCTTT
D gene: NA; V gene: TRBV19; J gene: TRBJ1-1; clone size: NA; CDR3 protein: CASSIAGAGPNTEAFF; CDR3 DNA: TGTGCCAGTAGTATAGCTGGCGCAGGGCCGAACACTGAAGCTTTCTTT
D gene: NA; V gene: TRBV7-8; J gene: TRBJ2-5; clone size: few; CDR3 protein: CASSLGLFRKRETQYF; CDR3 DNA: TGTGCCAGCAGCTTAGGATTGTTCCGGAAGCGGGAGACCCAGTACTTC
D gene: NA; V gene: TRBV5-1; J gene: TRBJ2-7; clone size: NA; CDR3 protein: CASSSESPPRFQYF; CDR3 DNA: TGCGCCAGCAGCTCCGAGTCCCCCCCCAGGTTTCAGTACTTC
D gene: TRBD1; V gene: TRBV10-3; J gene: TRBJ1-2; clone size: NA; CDR3 protein: CAISPFVRDRGIENYGYTF; CDR3 DNA: TGTGCCATCAGTCCATTCGTCCGGGACAGGGGAATTGAGAACTATGGCTACACCTTC
D gene: TRBD1; V gene: TRBV7-9; J gene: TRBJ1-2; clone size: NA; CDR3 protein: CASVDRDYGYTF; CDR3 DNA: TGTGCCAGCGTGGACAGGGACTATGGCTACACCTTC
D gene: NA; V gene: TRBV6-1; J gene: TRBJ1-2; clone size: NA; CDR3 protein: CASSESGRQLYGYTF; CDR3 DNA: TGTGCCAGCAGTGAATCAGGTCGGCAGCTCTATGGCTACACCTTC
D gene: TRBD2; V gene: TRBV10-3; J gene: TRBJ2-5; clone size: NA; CDR3 protein: CASGLAGGLRETQYF; CDR3 DNA: TGTGCCTCGGGGCTAGCGGGAGGGTTGCGAGAGACCCAGTACTTC
D gene: TRBD1; V gene: TRBV6-7; J gene: TRBJ2-1; clone size: NA; CDR3 protein: CASSYGTGASSSYNEQFF; CDR3 DNA: TGTGCCAGCAGTTACGGGACAGGGGCCTCGAGCTCCTACAATGAGCAGTTCTTC
D gene: TRBD1; V gene: TRBV10-3; J gene: TRBJ2-7; clone size: NA; CDR3 protein: CAISAGTGISYEQYF; CDR3 DNA: TGTGCCATCAGTGCCGGGACAGGAATCTCCTACGAGCAGTACTTC
D gene: TRBD2; V gene: TRBV2; J gene: TRBJ2-2; clone size: NA; CDR3 protein: CASTTGTSGYTGELFF; CDR3 DNA: TGTGCCAGCACCACCGGGACTAGTGGCTACACCGGGGAGCTGTTTTTT
D gene: NA; V gene: TRBV19; J gene: TRBJ2-3; clone size: NA; CDR3 protein: CASSIPRDTQYF; CDR3 DNA: TGTGCCAGTAGTATTCCCAGGGATACGCAGTATTTT
D gene: TRBD1; V gene: TRBV28; J gene: TRBJ2-2; clone size: NA; CDR3 protein: CASRKTGGVITGELFF; CDR3 DNA: TGTGCCAGCAGGAAGACAGGGGGAGTGATCACCGGGGAGCTGTTTTTT
D gene: TRBD2; V gene: TRBV7-6; J gene: TRBJ2-1; clone size: once; CDR3 protein: CASSLDLRGGSSYNEQFF; CDR3 DNA: TGTGCCAGCAGCTTAGATCTACGTGGCGGGAGCTCCTACAATGAGCAGTTCTTC
D gene: NA; V gene: TRBV11-2; J gene: TRBJ2-1; clone size: NA; CDR3 protein: CASSLGLRGLAQFF; CDR3 DNA: TGTGCCAGCAGCTTAGGCCTACGAGGGTTGGCGCAGTTCTTC
D gene: NA; V gene: TRBV7-3; J gene: TRBJ1-1; clone size: NA; CDR3 protein: CASSPQGRTEAFF; CDR3 DNA: TGTGCCAGCAGCCCACAGGGTCGCACTGAAGCTTTCTTT
D gene: TRBD1; V gene: TRBV2; J gene: TRBJ2-1; clone size: NA; CDR3 protein: CAGDSLTDNEQFF; CDR3 DNA: TGTGCCGGGGACAGCCTAACCGACAATGAGCAGTTCTTC
D gene: TRBD1; V gene: TRBV5-1; J gene: TRBJ1-2; clone size: NA; CDR3 protein: CASSLDGTAGYTF; CDR3 DNA: TGCGCCAGCAGCTTGGATGGGACAGCTGGCTACACCTTC
D gene: TRBD1; V gene: TRBV18; J gene: TRBJ1-2; clone size: NA; CDR3 protein: CASSRGTAGDYGYTF; CDR3 DNA: TGTGCCAGCTCACGAGGGACAGCCGGGGATTATGGCTACACCTTC
D gene: TRBD1; V gene: TRBV7-8; J gene: TRBJ1-2; clone size: NA; CDR3 protein: CASSSGTGRSNYGYTF; CDR3 DNA: TGTGCCAGCAGCTCCGGGACAGGGCGTTCTAACTATGGCTACACCTTC
D gene: NA; V gene: TRBV5-4; J gene: TRBJ1-2; clone size: NA; CDR3 protein: CASSWGPVRTTNYGYTF; CDR3 DNA: TGTGCCAGCAGCTGGGGGCCGGTGCGGACCACTAACTATGGCTACACCTTC
D gene: TRBD2; V gene: TRBV5-5; J gene: TRBJ2-5; clone size: NA; CDR3 protein: CASSPGLTLPETQYF; CDR3 DNA: TGTGCCAGCAGCCCGGGACTAACCCTCCCGGAGACCCAGTACTTC
D gene: TRBD1; V gene: TRBV7-2; J gene: TRBJ1-1; clone size: NA; CDR3 protein: CASSARQGRAEAFF; CDR3 DNA: TGTGCCAGCAGCGCCAGACAGGGAAGGGCTGAAGCTTTCTTT